These 16 T cell receptor beta chains were all obtained from the same sample, sequenced in a study of cytomegalovirus exposure and HLA in healthy donors. The method was immunoSEQ multiplex PCR; TCRdb's version includes in-frame clones alone and lacks a portion of them. The sample contains about 360,000 clones, roughly 90% of which appear only once. Material for sequencing was PBMCs. The source is a woman under 30 in good health and CMV-seronegative.

The CDR3 DNA reads TGTGCCAGCAGCTTGGGGGGCGCAGGCCAGCCCCAGCATTTT. Amino acids: CASSLGGAGQPQHF. The gene calls are TRBV5-6 and TRBJ1-5, with D maybe TRBD1 (5 bases). The CDR3 contains 14 residues. Germline CDR1 SGHDT, CDR2 YYEEEE. Trimming pared 0 bases from V and 7 bases from J, leaving 11 bases between.

This chain links TRBV11-2 with TRBJ2-5, with 8 bases identical to TRBD2. This CDR3 is built from 14 residues. Germline trimming cut 4 bases from V and 2 bases from J; bases unmatched to any gene: 3. Germline V lookup: CDR1 SGHAT, CDR2 FQNNGV. The CDR3 sequence: CASSSAGGQETQYF. The DNA of the CDR3 is TGTGCCAGCAGCTCCGCGGGGGGACAAGAGACCCAGTACTTC.

The chain combines TRBV7-9 with TRBJ1-1; D gene unclear. Germline V gives CDR1 SEHNR, CDR2 FQNEAQ (reference sequence). V was pared by 2 bases and J by 0 bases, with 10 bases between. The length of the CDR3 is 15 residues. The CDR3 coding sequence is TGTGCCAGCAGCTTACACACTACCATGAACACTGAAGCTTTCTTT. Its translation is CASSLHTTMNTEAFF.

The CDR3: CASSPWTGAYEQYF. CDR3 DNA: TGTGCCAGCAGTCCCTGGACAGGGGCCTACGAGCAGTACTTC. This sequence joins TRBV27 and TRBJ2-7, with 9 bases identical to TRBD1. The V segment lost 5 bases and the J segment 2 bases; nucleotides outside the gene matches: 4. This CDR3 is built from 14 residues. Germline V lookup: CDR1 MNHEY, CDR2 SMNVEV (reference sequence).

This chain links TRBV6-1 with TRBJ2-5; 7 bases are a match to TRBD2. The germline CDR1 and CDR2 sequences are MNHNS and SASEGT. The J segment lost 2 bases and the V segment lost 2 bases, leaving 8 bases of the junction unmatched. The CDR3 runs to 16 residues. Here the CDR3 DNA reads TGTGCCAGCAGTGAATTGCCAGCGGGGCTACAAGAGACCCAGTACTTC. Its translation: CASSELPAGLQETQYF.

This chain uses TRBV6-5 with TRBJ1-1; D remains ambiguous. CDR1 and CDR2 (germline): MNHEY, SVGAGI. V was trimmed by 0 bases and J by 6 bases, leaving 11 bases between them. This CDR3 spans 14 amino acids. The CDR3 bases are TGTGCCAGCAGTTACTCGTGGGAGTTGCCTGAAGCTTTCTTT. It encodes CASSYSWELPEAFF.

The chain recombines TRBV4-2 with TRBJ1-1; maybe TRBD1 (5 bases). V gave up 4 bases and J gave up 1 base, with 16 bases separating them. The CDR3 covers 16 residues. Germline lookup yields CDR1 LGHNA and CDR2 YNFKEQ. CDR3 DNA sequence: TGTGCCAGCAGCCGACAGCCCTTGCATCCGAACACTGAAGCTTTCTTT. Translating gives CASSRQPLHPNTEAFF.

The V gene is TRBV7-9, the J gene TRBJ1-2; 9 nucleotides align to TRBD1. CDR3 length: 14 amino acids. V gave up 8 bases and J gave up 3 bases; unmatched junction bases: 7. Germline lookup yields CDR1 SEHNR and CDR2 FQNEAQ (reference sequence). CDR3 nucleotides: TGTGCCAGCCTAGGGGACAGGGAGGACTATGGCTACACCTTC. Translating gives CASLGDREDYGYTF.

The rearrangement links TRBV4-2 to TRBJ1-1; D uncertain. Trimming removed 2 bases at V and 3 bases at J, with 10 bases between. Looked up from germline, CDR1 is LGHNA and CDR2 is YNFKEQ. CDR3 length: 14 amino acids. The CDR3 is CASSQFAGYTEAFF. In DNA, the CDR3 is TGTGCCAGCAGCCAATTCGCGGGTTACACTGAAGCTTTCTTT.

The chain joins TRBV11-2 to TRBJ2-5; 8 nucleotides agree with TRBD2. The V and J ends lost 4 bases and 5 bases, in that order; junction bases with no gene match: 6. The CDR3 totals 14 residues. CDR1 is SGHAT, CDR2 FQNNGV, per germline. Written as DNA, the CDR3 is TGTGCCAGCAGCTGGACTAGCTTTCTGGAGACCCAGTACTTC. It yields the protein CASSWTSFLETQYF.

V is TRBV2 and J is TRBJ1-2, with D perhaps matching TRBD1 (5 bases). CDR1 and CDR2 (germline): SNHLY, FYNNEI. The CDR3 consists of 13 residues. V shed 11 bases and J shed 4 bases, with 17 bases lying between them. CDR3 loop: CALKMQGSYGYTF. CDR3 DNA: TGTGCCCTCAAAATGCAGGGAAGCTATGGCTACACCTTC.

This clone was observed a single time. The J gene is TRBJ1-4, the V gene TRBV28, with TRBD1 matching over 7 bases. Germline CDR1 is MDHEN and CDR2 is SYDVKM. CDR3 length: 15 residues. J gave up 4 bases and V 3 bases, and 5 bases lay outside the gene matches. The CDR3 here is CASSFLTGYNEKLFF. CDR3 coding DNA: TGTGCCAGCAGTTTCCTGACAGGGTATAATGAAAAACTGTTTTTT.

The gene calls are TRBV30 and TRBJ1-1; D is uncertain. Germline lookup yields CDR1 GTSNPN and CDR2 SVGIG (reference sequence). V shed 2 bases and J shed 0 bases, with 7 bases lying between them. The CDR3 contains 13 residues. CDR3 sequence (DNA): TGTGCCTGGAGTTTGGCATTGAACACTGAAGCTTTCTTT. Encoded protein: CAWSLALNTEAFF. Together with reference TRBV30 and TRBJ1-1, the CDR3 gives the full variable domain: SQTIHQWPATLVQPVGSPLSLECTVEGTSNPNLYWYRQAAGRGLQLLFYSVGIGQISSEVPQNLSASRPQDRQFILSSKKLLLSDSGFYLCAWSLALNTEAFFGQGTRLTVV.

This clone was observed a few times. This sequence joins TRBV5-1 and TRBJ2-1; 7 bases match TRBD1. The junction had 3 bases not matched to a gene; V was cut back by 3 bases and J by 0 bases. Germline CDR1 SGHRS, CDR2 YFSETQ. This CDR3 region has 15 residues. The CDR3 DNA follows: TGCGCCAGCAGCTCGCGACAGGGCTCCTACAATGAGCAGTTCTTC. Protein: CASSSRQGSYNEQFF.

This chain uses TRBV18 with TRBJ1-2; 8 bases fit TRBD1. Germline loops: CDR1 KGHSH, CDR2 LQKENI. Losses at the gene ends were 3 bases for V and 8 bases for J; bases not matched to a gene: 8. The CDR3 length is 14 residues. The CDR3 sequence: CASSPDRVRYGYTF. DNA for the CDR3: TGTGCCAGCTCACCGGACAGGGTGAGATACGGCTACACCTTC.

The chain joins TRBV28 to TRBJ1-3, with no clear D. Germline V CDR1 and CDR2: MDHEN, SYDVKM. The V end was cut by 10 bases, the J end by 0 bases, with 10 bases between. The CDR3 is 13 amino acids. CDR3 residues: CATFSDSGNTIYF. The DNA of the CDR3 is TGTGCCACCTTCAGTGACTCTGGAAACACCATATATTTT. Full variable domain (outside the CDR3, taken from reference TRBV28 and TRBJ1-3): DVKVTQSSRYLVKRTGEKVFLECVQDMDHENMFWYRQDPGLGLRLIYFSYDVKMKEKGDIPEGYSVSREKKERFSLILESASTNQTSMYLCATFSDSGNTIYFGEGSWLTVV.